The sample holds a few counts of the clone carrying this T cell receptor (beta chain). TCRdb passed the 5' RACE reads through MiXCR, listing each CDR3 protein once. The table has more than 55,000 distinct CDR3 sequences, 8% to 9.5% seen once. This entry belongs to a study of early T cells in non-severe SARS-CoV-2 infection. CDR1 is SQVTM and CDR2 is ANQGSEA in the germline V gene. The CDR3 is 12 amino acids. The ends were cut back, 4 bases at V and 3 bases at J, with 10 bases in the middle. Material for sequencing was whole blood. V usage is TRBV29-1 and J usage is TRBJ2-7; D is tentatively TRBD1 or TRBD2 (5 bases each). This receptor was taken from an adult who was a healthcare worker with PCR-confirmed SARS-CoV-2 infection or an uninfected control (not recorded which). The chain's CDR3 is CSVVGALYEQYF. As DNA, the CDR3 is TGCAGCGTTGTCGGGGCACTCTACGAGCAGTACTTC.